A selection of T cell receptor beta chains follows, all from one sample in a study of preoperative IRX-2 immunotherapy in early breast cancer. Clones were read by immunoSEQ multiplex PCR, and TCRdb kept only the in-frame ones, dropping some. Of around 43,000 clones listed, approximately 75% are singletons. The material sequenced was tumor tissue, taken after IRX-2 immunotherapy. The receptors were sampled from a human donor with breast cancer. Each CDR3 is given with its conserved first and last residue. D genes are given only for firm matches. Some rows mark clone size as missing; the rest say once, few, many or name a class of expanded clone.

>TRBJ2-2|NA|TRBV19|TRBD1
CASSLSTGVGELFF
TGTGCCAGTAGTCTGAGTACAGGGGTCGGGGAGCTGTTTTTT
>TRBJ2-1|NA|TRBV25-1|NA
CASSENQLGEQFF
TGTGCCAGCAGTGAAAACCAACTCGGTGAGCAGTTCTTC
>TRBJ2-2|few|TRBV6-4|TRBD2
CASRMRSGGPTGELFF
TGTGCCAGCCGGATGAGGTCGGGGGGGCCCACCGGGGAGCTGTTTTTT
>TRBJ2-3|few|TRBV23-1|NA
CASSRRAQASTDTQYF
TGCGCCAGCAGTCGACGCGCTCAGGCTAGCACAGATACGCAGTATTTT
>TRBJ1-1|NA|TRBV19|NA
CASSSVRGAEAFF
TGTGCCAGTAGTTCCGTGAGAGGGGCTGAAGCTTTCTTT
>TRBJ1-3|few|TRBV6-8|TRBD1
CASSRDRDSSGNTIYF
TGTGCCAGCAGTAGGGACAGGGATAGCTCTGGAAACACCATATATTTT
>TRBJ1-4|NA|TRBV6-8|NA
CASSFANEKLFF
TGTGCCAGCAGTTTCGCTAATGAAAAACTGTTTTTT
>TRBJ2-5|NA|TRBV5-1|NA
CASSFSASTKETQYF
TGCGCCAGCAGCTTTTCCGCGAGCACCAAAGAGACCCAGTACTTC
>TRBJ1-1|few|TRBV9|NA
CASSDWFQNTEAFF
TGTGCCAGCAGTGATTGGTTCCAGAACACTGAAGCTTTCTTT
>TRBJ1-2|medium-sized|TRBV11-3|NA
CASSLSQAPGGYTF
TGTGCCAGCAGCTTGAGTCAGGCCCCAGGTGGCTACACCTTC
>TRBJ2-7|once|TRBV11-3|NA
CASSLGLRDAYEQYF
TGTGCCAGCAGCTTGGGGCTTAGGGACGCCTACGAGCAGTACTTC
>TRBJ2-3|NA|TRBV22-1|NA
CATSDPKRSTDTQYF
TGTGCCACCAGTGATCCTAAACGGAGCACAGATACGCAGTATTTT
>TRBJ2-3|NA|TRBV19|NA
CATGGQTTADTQYF
TGTGCCACCGGAGGACAAACCACAGCGGATACGCAGTATTTT